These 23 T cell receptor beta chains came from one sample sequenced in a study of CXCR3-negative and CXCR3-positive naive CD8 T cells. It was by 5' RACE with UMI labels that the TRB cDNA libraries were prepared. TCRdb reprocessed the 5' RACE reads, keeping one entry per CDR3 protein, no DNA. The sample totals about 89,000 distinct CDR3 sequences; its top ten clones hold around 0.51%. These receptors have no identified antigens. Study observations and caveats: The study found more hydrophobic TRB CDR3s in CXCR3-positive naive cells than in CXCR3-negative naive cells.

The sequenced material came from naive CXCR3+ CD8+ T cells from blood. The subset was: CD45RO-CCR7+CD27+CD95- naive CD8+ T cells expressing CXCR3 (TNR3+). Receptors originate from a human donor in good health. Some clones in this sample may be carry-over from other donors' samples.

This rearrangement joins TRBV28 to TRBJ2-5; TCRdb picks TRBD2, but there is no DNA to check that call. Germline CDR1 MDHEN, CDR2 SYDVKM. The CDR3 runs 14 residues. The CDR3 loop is CATQAGLDQETQYF.

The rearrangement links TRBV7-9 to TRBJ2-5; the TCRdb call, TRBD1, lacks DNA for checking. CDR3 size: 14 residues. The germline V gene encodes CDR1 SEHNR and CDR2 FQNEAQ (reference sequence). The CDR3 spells CASSSRDRWETQYF. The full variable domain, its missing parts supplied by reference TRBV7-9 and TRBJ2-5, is DTGVSQNPRHKITKRGQNVTFRCDPISEHNRLYWYRQTLGQGPEFLTYFQNEAQLEKSRLLSDRFSAERPKGSFSTLEIQRTEQGDSAMYLCASSSRDRWETQYFGPGTRLLVL.

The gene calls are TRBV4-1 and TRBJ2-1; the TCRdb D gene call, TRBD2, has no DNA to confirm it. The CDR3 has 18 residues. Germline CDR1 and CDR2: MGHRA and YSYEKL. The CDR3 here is CASSQVPVGRGAYNEQFF.

The chain's CDR3 is CASSLGPGGGELFF. The chain is built from TRBV5-6 and TRBJ2-2; the D gene TCRdb calls, TRBD1, cannot be checked with no DNA. The CDR3 sequence is 14 residues long. CDR1 and CDR2 (germline): SGHDT, YYEEEE.

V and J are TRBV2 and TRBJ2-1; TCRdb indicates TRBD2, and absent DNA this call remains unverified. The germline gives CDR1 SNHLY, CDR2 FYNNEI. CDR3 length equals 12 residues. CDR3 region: CASTGTTGLWFF.

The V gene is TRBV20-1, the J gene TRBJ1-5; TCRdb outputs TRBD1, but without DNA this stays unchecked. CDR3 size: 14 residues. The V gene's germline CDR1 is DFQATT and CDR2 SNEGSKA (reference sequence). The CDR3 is CSARDRSIYQPQHF.

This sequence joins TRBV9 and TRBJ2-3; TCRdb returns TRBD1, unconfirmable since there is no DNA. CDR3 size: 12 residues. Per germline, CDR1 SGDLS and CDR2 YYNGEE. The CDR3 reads CLHRESTDTQYF.

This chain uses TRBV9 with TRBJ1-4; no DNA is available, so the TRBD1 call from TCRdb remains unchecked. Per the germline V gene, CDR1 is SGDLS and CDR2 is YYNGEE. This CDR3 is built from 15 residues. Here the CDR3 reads CASSTRQGTNEKLFF.

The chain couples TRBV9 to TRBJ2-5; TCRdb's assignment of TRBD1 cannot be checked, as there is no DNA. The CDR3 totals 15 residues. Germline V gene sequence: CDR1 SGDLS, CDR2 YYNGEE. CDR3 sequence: CASSASGADQETQYF.

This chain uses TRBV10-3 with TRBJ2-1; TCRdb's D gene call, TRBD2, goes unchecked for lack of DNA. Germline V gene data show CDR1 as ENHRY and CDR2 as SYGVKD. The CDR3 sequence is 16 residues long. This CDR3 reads CAIMGTSPASYNEQFF.

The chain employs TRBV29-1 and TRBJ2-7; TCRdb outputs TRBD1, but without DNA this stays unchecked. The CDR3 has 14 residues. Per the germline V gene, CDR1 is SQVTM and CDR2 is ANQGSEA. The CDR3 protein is CSGATGGSENEQYF.

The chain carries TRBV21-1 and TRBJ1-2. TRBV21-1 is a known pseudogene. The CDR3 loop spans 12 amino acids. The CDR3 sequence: CARVLTPYRYTF.

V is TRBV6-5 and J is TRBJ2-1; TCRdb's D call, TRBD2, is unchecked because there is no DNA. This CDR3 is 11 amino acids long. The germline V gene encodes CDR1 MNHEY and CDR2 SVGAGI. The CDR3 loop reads CASGSSAEQFF.

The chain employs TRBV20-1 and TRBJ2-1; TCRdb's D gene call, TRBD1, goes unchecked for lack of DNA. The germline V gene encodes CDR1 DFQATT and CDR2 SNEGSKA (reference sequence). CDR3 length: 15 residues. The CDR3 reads CSARRAVDSYNEQFF.

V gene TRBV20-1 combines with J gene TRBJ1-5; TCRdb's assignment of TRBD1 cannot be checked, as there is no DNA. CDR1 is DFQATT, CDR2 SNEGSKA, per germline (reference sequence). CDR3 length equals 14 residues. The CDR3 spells CSAGGTSVSQPQHF.

The CDR3 sequence: CASSQAGQGSYGYTF. The chain is built from TRBV14 and TRBJ1-2; TCRdb reports TRBD1, a call that lacks DNA to check it against. This CDR3 has 15 amino acids. Germline assignment: CDR1 SGHDN and CDR2 FVKESK.

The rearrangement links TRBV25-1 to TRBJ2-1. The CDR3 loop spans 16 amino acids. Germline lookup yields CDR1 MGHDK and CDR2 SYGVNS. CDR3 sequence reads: CASSDSDNPTYNEQFF.

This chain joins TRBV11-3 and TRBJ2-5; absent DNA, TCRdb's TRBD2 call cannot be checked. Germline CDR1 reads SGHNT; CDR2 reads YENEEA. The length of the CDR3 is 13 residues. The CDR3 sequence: CASSWGTQETQYF.

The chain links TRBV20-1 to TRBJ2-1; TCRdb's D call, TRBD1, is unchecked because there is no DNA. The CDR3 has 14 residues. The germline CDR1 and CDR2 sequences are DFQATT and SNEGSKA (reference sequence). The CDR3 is CSAGTGSSYNEQFF.

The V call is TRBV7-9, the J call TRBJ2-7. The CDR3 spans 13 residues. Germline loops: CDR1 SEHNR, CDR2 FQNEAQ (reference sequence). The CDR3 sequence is CASSPRSTYEQYF.

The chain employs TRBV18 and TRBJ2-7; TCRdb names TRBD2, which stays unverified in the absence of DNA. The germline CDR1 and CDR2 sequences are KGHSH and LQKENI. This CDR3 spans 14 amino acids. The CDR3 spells CASQGRDSGYEQYF. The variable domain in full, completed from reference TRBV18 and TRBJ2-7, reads NAGVMQNPRHLVRRRGQEARLRCSPMKGHSHVYWYRQLPEEGLKFMVYLQKENIIDESGMPKERFSAEFPKEGPSILRIQQVVRGDSAAYFCASQGRDSGYEQYFGPGTRLTVT.

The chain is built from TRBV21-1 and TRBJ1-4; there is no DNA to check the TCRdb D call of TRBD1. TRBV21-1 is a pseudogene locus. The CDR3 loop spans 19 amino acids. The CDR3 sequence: CASSIMIRDRKAEDEKLFF.

The CDR3 sequence: CSVASPGVKDEQFF. This sequence joins TRBV29-1 and TRBJ2-1; without DNA, the TCRdb call of TRBD1 cannot be checked. Germline V gene lookup returns CDR1 SQVTM and CDR2 ANQGSEA. The CDR3 is 14 amino acids.